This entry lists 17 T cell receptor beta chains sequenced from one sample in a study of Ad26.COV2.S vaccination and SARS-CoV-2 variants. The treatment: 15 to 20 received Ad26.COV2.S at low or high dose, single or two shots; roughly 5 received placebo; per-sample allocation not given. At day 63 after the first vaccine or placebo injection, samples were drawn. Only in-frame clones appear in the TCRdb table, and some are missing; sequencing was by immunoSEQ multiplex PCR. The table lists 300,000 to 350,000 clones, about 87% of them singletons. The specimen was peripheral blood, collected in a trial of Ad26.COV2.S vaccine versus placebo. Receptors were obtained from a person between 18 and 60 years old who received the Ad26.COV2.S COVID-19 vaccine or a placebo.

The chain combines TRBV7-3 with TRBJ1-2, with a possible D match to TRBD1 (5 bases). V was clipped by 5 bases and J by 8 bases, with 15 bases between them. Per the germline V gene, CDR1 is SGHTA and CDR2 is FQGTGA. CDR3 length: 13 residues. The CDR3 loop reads CASSLPLGGGYTF. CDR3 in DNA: TGTGCCAGCAGCCTACCCCTGGGGGGAGGCTACACCTTC.

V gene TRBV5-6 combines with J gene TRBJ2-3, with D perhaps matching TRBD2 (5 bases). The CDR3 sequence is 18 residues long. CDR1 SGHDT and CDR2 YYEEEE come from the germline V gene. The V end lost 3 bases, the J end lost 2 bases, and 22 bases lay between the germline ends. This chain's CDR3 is CASSSGSGISVYTDTQYF. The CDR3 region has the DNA TGTGCCAGCAGCTCGGGTTCCGGGATATCGGTCTACACAGATACGCAGTATTTT.

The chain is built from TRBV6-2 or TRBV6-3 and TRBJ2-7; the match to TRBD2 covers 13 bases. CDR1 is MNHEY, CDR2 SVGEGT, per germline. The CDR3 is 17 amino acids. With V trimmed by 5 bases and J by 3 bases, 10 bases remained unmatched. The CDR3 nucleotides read TGTGCCAGCAGTAAGACTAGCGGGAGGAGCGATAGCTACGAGCAGTACTTC. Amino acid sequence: CASSKTSGRSDSYEQYF.

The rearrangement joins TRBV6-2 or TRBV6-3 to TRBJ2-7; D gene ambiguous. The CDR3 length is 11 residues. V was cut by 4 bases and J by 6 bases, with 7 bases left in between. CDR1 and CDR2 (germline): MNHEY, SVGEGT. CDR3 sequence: CASSFLIEQYF. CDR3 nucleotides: TGTGCCAGCAGTTTTCTGATCGAGCAGTACTTC.

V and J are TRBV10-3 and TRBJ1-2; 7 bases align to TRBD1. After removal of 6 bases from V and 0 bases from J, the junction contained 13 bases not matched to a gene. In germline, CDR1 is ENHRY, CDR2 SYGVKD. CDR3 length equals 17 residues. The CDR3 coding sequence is TGTGCCATCAGCACACCGGGACAGCGGCCGGCTAACTATGGCTACACCTTC. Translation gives CAISTPGQRPANYGYTF.

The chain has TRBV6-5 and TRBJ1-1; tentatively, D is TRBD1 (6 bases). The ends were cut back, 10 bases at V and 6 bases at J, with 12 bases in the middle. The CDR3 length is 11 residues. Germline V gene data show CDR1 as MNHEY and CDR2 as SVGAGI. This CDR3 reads CATTQGSEAFF. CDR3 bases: TGTGCCACCACACAGGGTTCTGAAGCTTTCTTT.

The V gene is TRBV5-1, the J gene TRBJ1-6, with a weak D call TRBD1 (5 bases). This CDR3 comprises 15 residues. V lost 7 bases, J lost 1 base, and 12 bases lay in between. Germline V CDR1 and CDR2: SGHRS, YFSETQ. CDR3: CASGPGSSYNSPLHF. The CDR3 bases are TGCGCCAGCGGACCAGGGTCGTCCTATAATTCACCCCTCCACTTT.

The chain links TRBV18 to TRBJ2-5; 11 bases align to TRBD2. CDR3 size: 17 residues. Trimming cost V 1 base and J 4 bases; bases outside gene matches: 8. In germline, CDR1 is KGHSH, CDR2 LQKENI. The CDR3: CASSPRLLAGAPETQYF. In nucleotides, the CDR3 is TGTGCCAGCTCACCACGGTTACTAGCGGGAGCCCCAGAGACCCAGTACTTC. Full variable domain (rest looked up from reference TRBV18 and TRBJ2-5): NAGVMQNPRHLVRRRGQEARLRCSPMKGHSHVYWYRQLPEEGLKFMVYLQKENIIDESGMPKERFSAEFPKEGPSILRIQQVVRGDSAAYFCASSPRLLAGAPETQYFGPGTRLLVL.

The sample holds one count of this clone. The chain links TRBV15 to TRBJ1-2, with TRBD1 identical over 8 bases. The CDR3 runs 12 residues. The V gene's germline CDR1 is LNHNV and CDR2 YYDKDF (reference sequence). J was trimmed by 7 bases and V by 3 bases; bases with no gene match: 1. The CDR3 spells CATSSGQGGYTF. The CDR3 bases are TGTGCCACCAGCAGTGGACAGGGTGGCTACACCTTC.

The CDR3 bases are TGCAGTGCTAGTGGAGGGGTAGAGACCCAGTACTTC. This translates into CSASGGVETQYF. The chain is built from TRBV20-1 and TRBJ2-5; weak D call: TRBD2 (6 bases). The CDR3 length is 12 residues. Looked up from germline, CDR1 is DFQATT and CDR2 is SNEGSKA (reference sequence). The V gene lost 3 bases and the J gene lost 4 bases, with 9 bases spanning the gap.

The CDR3 DNA reads TGTGCCAGCAGCCCCCCCGGGACAGGTGATGAAAAACTGTTTTTT. Residues: CASSPPGTGDEKLFF. V gene TRBV6-2 or TRBV6-3 combines with J gene TRBJ1-4; the match to TRBD1 covers 8 bases. V dropped 6 bases and J dropped 6; count of bases not matched to a gene: 9. CDR1 is MNHEY and CDR2 is SVGEGT in the germline V gene. The CDR3 consists of 15 residues.

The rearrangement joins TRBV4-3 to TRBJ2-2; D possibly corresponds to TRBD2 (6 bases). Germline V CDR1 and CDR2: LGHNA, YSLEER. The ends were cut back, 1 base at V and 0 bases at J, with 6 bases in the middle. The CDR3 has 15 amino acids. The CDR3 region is CASSQGGANTGELFF. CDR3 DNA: TGCGCCAGCAGCCAAGGGGGGGCGAACACCGGGGAGCTGTTTTTT.

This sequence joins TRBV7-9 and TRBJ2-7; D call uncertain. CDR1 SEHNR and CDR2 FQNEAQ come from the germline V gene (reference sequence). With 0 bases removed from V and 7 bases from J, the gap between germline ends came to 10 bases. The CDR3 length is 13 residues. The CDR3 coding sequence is TGTGCCAGCAGCTTAGCGCCGGATGGTGAGCAGTACTTC. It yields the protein CASSLAPDGEQYF.

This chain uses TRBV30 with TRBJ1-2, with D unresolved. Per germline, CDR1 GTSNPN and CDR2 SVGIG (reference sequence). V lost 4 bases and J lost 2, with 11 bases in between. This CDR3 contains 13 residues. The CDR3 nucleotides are TGTGCCTGGACCCAAGACCGAAACTATGGCTACACCTTC. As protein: CAWTQDRNYGYTF.

The DNA for the CDR3 is TGCGCCAGCAGCTTCGAGACGGGGAATTCACCCCTCCACTTT. As protein: CASSFETGNSPLHF. V gene TRBV5-1 combines with J gene TRBJ1-6; D is ambiguous. CDR1 is SGHRS, CDR2 YFSETQ, per germline. V lost 2 bases and J 7 bases, leaving 10 bases between the germline ends. The CDR3 is made up of 14 amino acids.

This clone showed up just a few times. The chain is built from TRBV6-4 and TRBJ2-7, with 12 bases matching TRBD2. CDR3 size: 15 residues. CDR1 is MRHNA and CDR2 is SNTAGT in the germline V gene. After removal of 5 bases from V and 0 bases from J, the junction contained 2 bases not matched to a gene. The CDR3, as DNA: TGTGCCAGCAGTCAGACTAGCGGGAGCTCCTACGAGCAGTACTTC. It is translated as CASSQTSGSSYEQYF.

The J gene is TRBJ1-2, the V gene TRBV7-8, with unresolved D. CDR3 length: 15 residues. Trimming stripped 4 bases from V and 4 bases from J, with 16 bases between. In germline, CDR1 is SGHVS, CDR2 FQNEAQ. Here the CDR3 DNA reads TGTGCCAGCAGCTCAAACACAGAATTGATCTATGGCTACACCTTC. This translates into CASSSNTELIYGYTF. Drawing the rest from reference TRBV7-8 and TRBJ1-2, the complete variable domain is GAGVSQSPRYKVAKRGQDVALRCDPISGHVSLFWYQQALGQGPEFLTYFQNEAQLDKSGLPSDRFFAERPEGSVSTLKIQRTQQEDSAVYLCASSSNTELIYGYTFGSGTRLTVV.